The clone carrying this T cell receptor (beta chain) was recorded at least ten times. These data originate in a study of identical twins. Each CDR3 protein gets one entry after TCRdb re-called the 5' RACE reads with MiXCR. Here the sample spans approximately 260,000 distinct CDR3 sequences, about 8% being singletons. The same data also went into a second study, on yellow fever vaccine responses in identical twins.

This TCR derives from a young woman in good health. Sequencing was carried out using CD8+ T cells sorted from blood.

CDR3 sequence: CASSLTGLAVSETQYF. For the CDR3, the DNA is TGCGCCAGCAGCTTGACGGGACTAGCTGTGTCGGAGACCCAGTACTTC. The chain couples TRBV5-1 to TRBJ2-5; 9 nucleotides line up with TRBD2. The V segment lost 1 base and the J segment 5 bases; nucleotides outside the gene matches: 9. This CDR3 is built from 16 residues. Germline-derived CDR1 and CDR2 are SGHRS and YFSETQ. The entire variable domain, with the rest obtained from reference TRBV5-1 and TRBJ2-5, is as follows: KAGVTQTPRYLIKTRGQQVTLSCSPISGHRSVSWYQQTPGQGLQFLFEYFSETQRNKGNFPGRFSGRQFSNSRSEMNVSTLELGDSALYLCASSLTGLAVSETQYFGPGTRLLVL.